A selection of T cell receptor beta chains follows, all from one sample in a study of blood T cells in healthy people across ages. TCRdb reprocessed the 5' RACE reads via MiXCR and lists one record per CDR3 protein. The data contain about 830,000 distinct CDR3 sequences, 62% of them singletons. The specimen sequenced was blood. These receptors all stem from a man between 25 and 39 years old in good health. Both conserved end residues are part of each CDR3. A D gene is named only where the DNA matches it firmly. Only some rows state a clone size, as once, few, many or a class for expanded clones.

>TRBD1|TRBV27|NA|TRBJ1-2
TGTGCCAGCAGTCCACAGGGGTATACCTATGGCTACACCTTC
CASSPQGYTYGYTF
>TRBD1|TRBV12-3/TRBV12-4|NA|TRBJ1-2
TGTGCCAGCAGTACCTCTGCCGGGACAGGGGGCTATGGCTACACCTTC
CASSTSAGTGGYGYTF
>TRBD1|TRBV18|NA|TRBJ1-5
TGTGCCAGCTCACCGGGACAGGGGGATCAGCCCCAGCATTTT
CASSPGQGDQPQHF
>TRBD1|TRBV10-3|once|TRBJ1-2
TGTGCCATCAGTACTGGGGACAGGTCCTATGGCTACACCTTC
CAISTGDRSYGYTF
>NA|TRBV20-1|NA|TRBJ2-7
TGCAGTGCGCTAGCGTACCTAAATAGCTCCTACGAGCAGTACTTC
CSALAYLNSSYEQYF
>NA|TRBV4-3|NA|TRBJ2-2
TGCGCCAGCAGCCCTCGAGGGGCCGGCACCGGGGAGCTGTTTTTT
CASSPRGAGTGELFF
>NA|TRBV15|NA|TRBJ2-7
TGTGCCACCAGCAGCCGAGGGGGTTACGAGCAGTACTTC
CATSSRGGYEQYF
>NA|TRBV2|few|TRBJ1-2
TGTGCCAGCAGGGGTACAGGGAACTATGGCTACACCTTC
CASRGTGNYGYTF
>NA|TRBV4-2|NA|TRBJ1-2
TGTGCCAGCAGCCAAGATAGCGTCTATGGCTACACCTTC
CASSQDSVYGYTF
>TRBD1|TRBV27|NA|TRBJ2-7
TGTGCCAGCAGTTGGGGGACAGCCTACGAGCAGTACTTC
CASSWGTAYEQYF
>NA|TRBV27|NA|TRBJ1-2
TGTGCCAGCAGTCTCGGCGGGGGGCAAGGCTACACCTTC
CASSLGGGQGYTF
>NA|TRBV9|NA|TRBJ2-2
TGTGCCGGGGGGGACAGCTACACCGGGGAGCTGTTTTTT
CAGGDSYTGELFF
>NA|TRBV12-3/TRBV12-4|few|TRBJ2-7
TGTGCCAGCAGTAACCTACGTAGCGGCTACGAGCAGTACTTC
CASSNLRSGYEQYF
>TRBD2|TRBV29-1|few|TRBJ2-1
TGCAGCGTTGTAGCACTAGCGGGGTACAATGAGCAGTTCTTC
CSVVALAGYNEQFF
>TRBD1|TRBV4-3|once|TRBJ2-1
TGCGCCAGCAGCCAAGATAGCACCGGGACAGGGTTAGTCGATGAGCAGTTCTTC
CASSQDSTGTGLVDEQFF